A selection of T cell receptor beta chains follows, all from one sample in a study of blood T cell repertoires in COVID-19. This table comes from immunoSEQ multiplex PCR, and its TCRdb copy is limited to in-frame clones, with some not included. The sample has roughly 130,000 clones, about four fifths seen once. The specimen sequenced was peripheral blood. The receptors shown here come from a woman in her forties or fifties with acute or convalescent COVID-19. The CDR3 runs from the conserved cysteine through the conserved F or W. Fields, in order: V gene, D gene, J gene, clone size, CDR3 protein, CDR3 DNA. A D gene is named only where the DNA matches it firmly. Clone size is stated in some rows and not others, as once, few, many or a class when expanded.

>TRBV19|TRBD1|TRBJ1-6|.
CASSKWTGSSYNSPLHF
TGTGCCAGTAGTAAATGGACAGGGAGCTCCTATAATTCACCCCTCCACTTT
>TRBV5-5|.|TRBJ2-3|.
CASSFSGLGDTQYF
TGTGCCAGCAGCTTTTCAGGGTTAGGAGATACGCAGTATTTT
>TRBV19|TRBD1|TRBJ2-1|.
CASTTEGQGLMNEQFF
TGTGCCAGTACCACCGAGGGACAGGGGCTAATGAATGAGCAGTTCTTC
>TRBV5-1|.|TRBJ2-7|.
CASSLKVGYEQYF
TGCGCCAGCAGCCTTAAAGTCGGGTACGAGCAGTACTTC
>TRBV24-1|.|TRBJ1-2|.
CATSDGASNGYTF
TGTGCCACCAGTGATGGGGCCTCGAATGGCTACACCTTC
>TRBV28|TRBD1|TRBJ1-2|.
CATSQGAGGYGYTF
TGTGCCACCTCACAGGGGGCAGGTGGATATGGCTACACCTTC
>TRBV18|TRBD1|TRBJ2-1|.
CASSRAGQGYNEQFF
TGTGCCAGCTCACGAGCCGGACAGGGATACAATGAGCAGTTCTTC
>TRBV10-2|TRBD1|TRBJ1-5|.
CASSEQGGSNQPQHF
TGCGCCAGCAGTGAACAGGGGGGGAGCAATCAGCCCCAGCATTTT
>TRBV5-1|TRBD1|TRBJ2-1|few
CASSLGDRGKVGEQFF
TGCGCCAGCAGCTTGGGGGACAGGGGGAAAGTAGGTGAGCAGTTCTTC
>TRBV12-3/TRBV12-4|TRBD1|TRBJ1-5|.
CASSRQGTQPQHF
TGTGCCAGCAGCCGACAGGGAACGCAGCCCCAGCATTTT
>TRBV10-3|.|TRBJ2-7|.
CATKTVSSYEQYF
TGTGCCACCAAGACAGTTAGCTCCTACGAGCAGTACTTC
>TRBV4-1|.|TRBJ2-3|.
CASSQKLWGGGSTDTQYF
TGCGCCAGCAGCCAAAAGCTCTGGGGGGGCGGTAGCACAGATACGCAGTATTTT
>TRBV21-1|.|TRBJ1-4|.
CASSKGTGGLTNEKLFF
TGTGCCAGCAGCAAAGGGACAGGGGGCCTAACTAATGAAAAACTGTTTTTT
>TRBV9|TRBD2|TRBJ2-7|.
CASSVVLAGCLSYEQYF
TGTGCCAGCAGCGTAGTGTTAGCGGGGTGCCTCTCCTACGAGCAGTACTTC
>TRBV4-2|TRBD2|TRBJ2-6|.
CASSQTTSGGFSGANVLTF
TGTGCCAGCAGCCAAACGACTAGCGGGGGATTCTCTGGGGCCAACGTCCTGACTTTC
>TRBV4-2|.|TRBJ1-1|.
CASSPRSTGEAFF
TGTGCCAGCAGCCCAAGATCGACAGGAGAAGCTTTCTTT
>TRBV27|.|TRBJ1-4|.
CASSLTQGTNEKLFF
TGTGCCAGCAGTTTAACACAGGGCACTAATGAAAAACTGTTTTTT
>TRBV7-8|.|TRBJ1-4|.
CASSPYIGTSREKLFF
TGTGCCAGCAGCCCATACATAGGGACAAGTCGAGAAAAACTGTTTTTT
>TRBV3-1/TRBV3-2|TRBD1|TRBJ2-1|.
CASSQVGQGAYEQFF
TGTGCCAGCAGCCAAGTGGGACAGGGGGCATATGAGCAGTTCTTC
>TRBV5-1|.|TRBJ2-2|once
CASSLSGQNTGELFF
TGCGCCAGCAGTCTGTCGGGACAGAACACCGGGGAGCTGTTTTTT
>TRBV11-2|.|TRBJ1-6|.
CASSPQRGSPLHF
TGTGCCAGCAGCCCCCAAAGGGGCTCACCCCTCCACTTT
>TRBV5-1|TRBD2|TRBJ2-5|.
CASSLIGGAVETQYF
TGCGCCAGCAGCTTGATCGGGGGGGCCGTCGAGACCCAGTACTTC
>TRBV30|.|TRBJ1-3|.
CAWSVAGYTIYF
TGTGCCTGGAGTGTTGCGGGGTACACCATATATTTT
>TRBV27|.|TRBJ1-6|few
CASSFENSPLHF
TGTGCCAGCAGTTTTGAGAATTCACCCCTCCACTTT
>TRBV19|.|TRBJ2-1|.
CASSVTVVSYNEQFF
TGTGCCAGTAGTGTAACAGTGGTCTCCTACAATGAGCAGTTCTTC
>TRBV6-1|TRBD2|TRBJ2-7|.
CASSAQLRGLAGGLSYEQYF
TGTGCCAGCAGTGCCCAACTCCGGGGACTAGCGGGGGGTCTCTCCTACGAGCAGTACTTC
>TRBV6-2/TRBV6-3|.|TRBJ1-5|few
CASSYSSGSTGNQPQHF
TGTGCCAGCAGTTACTCGTCGGGGTCGACGGGCAATCAGCCCCAGCATTTT
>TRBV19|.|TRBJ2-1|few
CASSPSLDNEQFF
TGTGCCAGTAGTCCTAGTCTGGACAATGAGCAGTTCTTC
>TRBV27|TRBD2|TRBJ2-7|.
CASSSPAGGLYEQYF
TGTGCCAGCAGTTCCCCAGCGGGGGGGTTATACGAGCAGTACTTC
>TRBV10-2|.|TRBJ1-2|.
CASSARGKDYGYTF
TGCGCCAGCAGTGCAAGGGGGAAGGACTATGGCTACACCTTC
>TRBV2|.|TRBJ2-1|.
CASQAYGNEQFF
TGTGCCTCACAGGCCTACGGCAATGAGCAGTTCTTC
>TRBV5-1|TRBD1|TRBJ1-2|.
CASSLQQGQSYGYTF
TGCGCCAGCAGCTTACAACAGGGGCAATCCTATGGCTACACCTTC
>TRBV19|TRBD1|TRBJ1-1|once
CASSVTGGIYTEAFF
TGTGCCAGTAGTGTGACAGGGGGAATCTACACTGAAGCTTTCTTT
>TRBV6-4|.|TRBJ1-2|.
CASSYRGYTF
TGTGCCAGCAGTTATCGTGGCTACACCTTC
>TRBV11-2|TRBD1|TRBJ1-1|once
CASSLGSGTGGIEAFF
TGTGCCAGCAGCTTAGGCTCTGGGACAGGGGGAATTGAAGCTTTCTTT
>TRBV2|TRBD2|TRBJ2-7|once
CASSYTPPSGGASSEQYF
TGTGCCAGCAGCTATACCCCCCCAAGCGGGGGGGCCTCCTCCGAGCAGTACTTC
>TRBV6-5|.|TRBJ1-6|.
CASRDTSSYNSPLHF
TGTGCCAGCAGGGACACGAGCTCCTATAATTCACCCCTCCACTTT
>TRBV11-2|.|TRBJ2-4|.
CASSLDLRGNIQYF
TGTGCCAGCAGCTTAGATTTGCGGGGAAACATTCAGTACTTC
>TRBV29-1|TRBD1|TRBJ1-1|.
CSVSRPGQGTEAFF
TGCAGCGTAAGCCGACCGGGACAGGGGACTGAAGCTTTCTTT
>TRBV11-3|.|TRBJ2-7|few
CASSLGRGTYEQYF
TGTGCCAGCAGCTTAGGTAGGGGCACCTACGAGCAGTACTTC
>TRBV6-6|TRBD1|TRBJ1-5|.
CASAGATGAQPQHF
TGTGCCAGCGCCGGCGCGACAGGGGCTCAGCCCCAGCATTTT
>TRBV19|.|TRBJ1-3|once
CASSVRFGNTIYF
TGTGCCAGTAGCGTGAGATTTGGAAACACCATATATTTT
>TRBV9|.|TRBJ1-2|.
CASSDPGSNYGYTF
TGTGCCAGCAGCGACCCAGGATCTAACTATGGCTACACCTTC
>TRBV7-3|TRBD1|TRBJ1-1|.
CASRQGQGSTEAFF
TGTGCCAGCAGACAAGGACAGGGGAGCACTGAAGCTTTCTTT
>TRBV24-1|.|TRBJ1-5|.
CATSENSNNQPQHF
TGTGCCACCAGTGAGAACAGTAACAATCAGCCCCAGCATTTT
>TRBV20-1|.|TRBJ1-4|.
CSALQGEKLFF
TGCAGTGCATTACAGGGCGAAAAACTGTTTTTT
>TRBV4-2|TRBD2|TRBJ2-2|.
CASSHGLAGATIDTGELFF
TGTGCCAGCAGCCACGGACTAGCGGGGGCCACGATCGACACCGGGGAGCTGTTTTTT
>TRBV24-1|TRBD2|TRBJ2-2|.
CATSDKSGGESTGELFF
TGTGCCACCAGTGACAAGAGCGGGGGTGAATCCACCGGGGAGCTGTTTTTT
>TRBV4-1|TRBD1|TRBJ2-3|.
CASSQETPGTGHITDTQYF
TGCGCCAGCAGCCAAGAAACCCCGGGGACAGGGCATATCACAGATACGCAGTATTTT
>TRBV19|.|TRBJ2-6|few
CASSISGSGANVLTF
TGTGCCAGTAGTATCAGTGGCTCTGGGGCCAACGTCCTGACTTTC
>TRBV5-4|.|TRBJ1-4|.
CASSQSISGEKLFF
TGTGCCAGCAGCCAATCAATTTCGGGAGAAAAACTGTTTTTT
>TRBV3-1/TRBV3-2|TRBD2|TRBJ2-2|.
CASSLSGGKNTGELFF
TGTGCCAGCAGCCTTAGCGGGGGGAAGAACACCGGGGAGCTGTTTTTT
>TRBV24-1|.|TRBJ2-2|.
CATSVQYLRTGELFF
TGTGCCACCAGTGTCCAATATCTACGCACCGGGGAGCTGTTTTTT
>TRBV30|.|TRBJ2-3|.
CAWSENSSTDTQYF
TGTGCCTGGAGTGAGAACAGCAGCACAGATACGCAGTATTTT
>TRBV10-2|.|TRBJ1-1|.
CASSEGGEAFF
TGCGCCAGCAGTGAGGGAGGTGAAGCTTTCTTT
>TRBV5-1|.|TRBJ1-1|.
CASSSGVWNTEAFF
TGCGCCAGCAGCTCAGGGGTTTGGAACACTGAAGCTTTCTTT
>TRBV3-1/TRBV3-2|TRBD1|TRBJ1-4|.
CASSPGGQGRNEKLFF
TGTGCCAGCAGCCCGGGGGGACAGGGCCGTAATGAAAAACTGTTTTTT
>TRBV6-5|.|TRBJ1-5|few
CASRGQNSNQPQHF
TGTGCCAGCAGAGGACAGAATAGCAATCAGCCCCAGCATTTT
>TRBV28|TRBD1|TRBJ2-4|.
CASRPDRAGIAKNIQYF
TGTGCCAGCAGACCCGACAGGGCTGGTATAGCCAAAAACATTCAGTACTTC